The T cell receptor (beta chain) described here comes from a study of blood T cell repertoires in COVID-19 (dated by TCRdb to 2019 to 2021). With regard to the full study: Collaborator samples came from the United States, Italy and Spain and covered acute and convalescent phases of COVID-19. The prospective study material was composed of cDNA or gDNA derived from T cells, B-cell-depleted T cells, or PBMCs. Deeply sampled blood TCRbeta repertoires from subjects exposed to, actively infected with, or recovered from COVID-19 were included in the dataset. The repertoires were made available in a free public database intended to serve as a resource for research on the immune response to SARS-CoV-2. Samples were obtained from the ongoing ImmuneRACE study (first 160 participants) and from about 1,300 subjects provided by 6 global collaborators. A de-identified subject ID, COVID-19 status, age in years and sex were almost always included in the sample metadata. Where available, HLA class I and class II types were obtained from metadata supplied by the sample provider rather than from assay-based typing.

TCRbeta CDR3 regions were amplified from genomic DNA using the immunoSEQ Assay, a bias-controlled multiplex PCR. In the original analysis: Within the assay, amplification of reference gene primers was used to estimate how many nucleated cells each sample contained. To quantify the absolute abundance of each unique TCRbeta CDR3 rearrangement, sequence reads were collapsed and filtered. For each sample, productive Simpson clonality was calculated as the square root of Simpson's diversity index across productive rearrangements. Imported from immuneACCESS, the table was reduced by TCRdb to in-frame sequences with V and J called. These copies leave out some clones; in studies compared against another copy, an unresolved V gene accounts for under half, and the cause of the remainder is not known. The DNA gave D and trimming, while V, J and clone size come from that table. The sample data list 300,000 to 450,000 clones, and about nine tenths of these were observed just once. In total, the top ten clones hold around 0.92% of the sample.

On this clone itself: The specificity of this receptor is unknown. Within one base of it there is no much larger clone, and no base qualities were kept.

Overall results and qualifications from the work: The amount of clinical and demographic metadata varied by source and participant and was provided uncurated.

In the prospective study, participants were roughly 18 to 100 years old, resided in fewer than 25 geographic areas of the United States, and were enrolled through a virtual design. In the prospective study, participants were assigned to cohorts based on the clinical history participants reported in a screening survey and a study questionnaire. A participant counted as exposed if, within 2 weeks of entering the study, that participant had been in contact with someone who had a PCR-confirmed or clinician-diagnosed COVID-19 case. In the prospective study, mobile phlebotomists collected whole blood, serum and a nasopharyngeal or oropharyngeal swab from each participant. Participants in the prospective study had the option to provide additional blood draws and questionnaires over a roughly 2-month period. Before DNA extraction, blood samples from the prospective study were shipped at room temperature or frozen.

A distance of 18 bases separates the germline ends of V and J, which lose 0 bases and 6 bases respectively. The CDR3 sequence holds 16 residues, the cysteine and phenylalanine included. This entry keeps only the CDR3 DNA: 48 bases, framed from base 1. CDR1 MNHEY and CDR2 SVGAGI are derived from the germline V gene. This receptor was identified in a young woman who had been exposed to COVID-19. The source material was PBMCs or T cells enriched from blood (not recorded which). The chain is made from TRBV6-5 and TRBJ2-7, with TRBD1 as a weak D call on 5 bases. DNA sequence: TGTGCCAGCAGTTACTCGAGTAGTCAAAGGGGTTTCGAGCAGTACTTC. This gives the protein CASSYSSSQRGFEQYF.